Listed below are T cell receptor beta chains from one sample, sequenced in a study of blood T cell repertoires in COVID-19. Some clones are missing from TCRdb's copy, which holds only in-frame ones; the method was immunoSEQ multiplex PCR. Altogether 84,000 or so clones are present, about 82% being singletons, with the ten largest covering about a sixth. The sequencing input was peripheral blood. Source of these receptors: a woman older than 75 with acute or convalescent COVID-19. The CDR3 runs from the conserved cysteine through the conserved F or W. Each record gives: J gene, D gene, V gene, clone size, CDR3 protein, CDR3 DNA. A D gene is named only where the DNA matches it firmly. Some rows mark clone size as missing; the rest say once, few, many or name a class of expanded clone.

J gene: TRBJ1-3
D gene: TRBD1
V gene: TRBV4-3
clone size: .
CDR3 protein: CASSQEGTGGGGNTIYF
CDR3 DNA: TGCGCCAGCAGCCAAGAAGGGACAGGGGGAGGTGGAAACACCATATATTTT

J gene: TRBJ2-5
D gene: TRBD1
V gene: TRBV5-6
clone size: .
CDR3 protein: CASSFRDRSQETQYF
CDR3 DNA: TGTGCCAGCAGCTTCCGGGACAGAAGCCAAGAGACCCAGTACTTC

J gene: TRBJ2-1
D gene: .
V gene: TRBV18
clone size: .
CDR3 protein: CASSARRQGRGDNEQFF
CDR3 DNA: TGTGCCAGCTCAGCTCGACGACAGGGGAGGGGGGACAATGAGCAGTTCTTC

J gene: TRBJ1-1
D gene: TRBD1
V gene: TRBV6-6
clone size: .
CDR3 protein: CASKRDRVAEAFF
CDR3 DNA: TGTGCCAGCAAAAGGGACAGGGTTGCTGAAGCTTTCTTT

J gene: TRBJ2-2
D gene: .
V gene: TRBV3-1/TRBV3-2
clone size: .
CDR3 protein: CASGLVGGTGELFF
CDR3 DNA: TGTGCCAGCGGACTAGTAGGGGGCACCGGGGAGCTGTTTTTT

J gene: TRBJ1-4
D gene: .
V gene: TRBV3-1/TRBV3-2
clone size: .
CDR3 protein: CASSHRTTNEKLFF
CDR3 DNA: TGTGCCAGCAGCCACAGGACAACTAATGAAAAACTGTTTTTT

J gene: TRBJ2-7
D gene: .
V gene: TRBV14
clone size: .
CDR3 protein: CASSQVQFSEQYF
CDR3 DNA: TGTGCCAGCAGCCAAGTACAGTTCTCCGAGCAGTACTTC

J gene: TRBJ1-5
D gene: .
V gene: TRBV30
clone size: .
CDR3 protein: CAWATGNQPQHF
CDR3 DNA: TGTGCCTGGGCCACGGGCAATCAGCCCCAGCATTTT

J gene: TRBJ2-2
D gene: TRBD1
V gene: TRBV6-6
clone size: .
CDR3 protein: CASTVSGQSSTGELFF
CDR3 DNA: TGTGCCAGCACTGTCTCGGGACAGTCTTCCACCGGGGAGCTGTTTTTT

J gene: TRBJ1-2
D gene: .
V gene: TRBV10-2
clone size: .
CDR3 protein: CASSEAQGGWQGYTF
CDR3 DNA: TGCGCCAGCAGTGAGGCCCAGGGCGGTTGGCAGGGCTACACCTTC

J gene: TRBJ1-5
D gene: .
V gene: TRBV10-1
clone size: .
CDR3 protein: CASSEGGPTNQPQHF
CDR3 DNA: TGCGCCAGCAGTGAAGGGGGACCGACAAATCAGCCCCAGCATTTT

J gene: TRBJ1-4
D gene: TRBD1
V gene: TRBV6-5
clone size: .
CDR3 protein: CASSITGTGAEKLFF
CDR3 DNA: TGTGCCAGCAGTATAACGGGGACAGGGGCTGAAAAACTGTTTTTT

J gene: TRBJ2-7
D gene: TRBD2
V gene: TRBV5-8
clone size: .
CDR3 protein: CASSFWTSSYEQYF
CDR3 DNA: TGTGCCAGCAGCTTTTGGACTAGTAGCTACGAGCAGTACTTC

J gene: TRBJ2-2
D gene: TRBD2
V gene: TRBV18
clone size: few
CDR3 protein: CASSPSLAGGTGELFF
CDR3 DNA: TGTGCCAGCTCACCATCACTAGCGGGTGGCACCGGGGAGCTGTTTTTT

J gene: TRBJ1-2
D gene: TRBD1
V gene: TRBV19
clone size: .
CDR3 protein: CATRSKTGTANYGYTF
CDR3 DNA: TGTGCCACCAGATCTAAAACCGGGACAGCGAACTATGGCTACACCTTC

J gene: TRBJ2-5
D gene: .
V gene: TRBV27
clone size: .
CDR3 protein: CASSPRDGEETQYF
CDR3 DNA: TGTGCCAGCAGTCCGCGGGACGGAGAAGAGACCCAGTACTTC

J gene: TRBJ1-6
D gene: TRBD1
V gene: TRBV5-1
clone size: .
CDR3 protein: CASSGTASYNSPLHF
CDR3 DNA: TGCGCCAGCAGCGGGACAGCGAGCTATAATTCACCCCTCCACTTT

J gene: TRBJ2-1
D gene: TRBD2
V gene: TRBV3-1/TRBV3-2
clone size: .
CDR3 protein: CASSPQGLAGGPNEQFF
CDR3 DNA: TGTGCCAGCAGCCCGCAGGGGCTAGCGGGGGGGCCGAATGAGCAGTTCTTC

J gene: TRBJ1-5
D gene: .
V gene: TRBV10-3
clone size: .
CDR3 protein: CAISEWRGRGIQPQHF
CDR3 DNA: TGTGCCATCAGTGAGTGGAGAGGGCGAGGAATTCAGCCCCAGCATTTT

J gene: TRBJ1-3
D gene: .
V gene: TRBV3-1/TRBV3-2
clone size: once
CDR3 protein: CASSQGAEHGNTIYF
CDR3 DNA: TGTGCCAGCAGCCAAGGCGCCGAGCATGGAAACACCATATATTTT

J gene: TRBJ1-2
D gene: TRBD1
V gene: TRBV9
clone size: .
CDR3 protein: CASSWLTGIGYNGYTF
CDR3 DNA: TGTGCCAGCAGCTGGCTGACAGGGATAGGATATAATGGCTACACCTTC

J gene: TRBJ2-7
D gene: .
V gene: TRBV7-2
clone size: .
CDR3 protein: CASSLEPSGEQYF
CDR3 DNA: TGTGCCAGCAGCTTAGAACCCAGTGGCGAGCAGTACTTC

J gene: TRBJ1-5
D gene: .
V gene: TRBV19
clone size: .
CDR3 protein: CASSMTGLLEDQPQHF
CDR3 DNA: TGTGCCAGTAGTATGACGGGACTCCTGGAGGATCAGCCCCAGCATTTT

J gene: TRBJ2-3
D gene: .
V gene: TRBV24-1
clone size: .
CDR3 protein: CAASRQGSGADTQYF
CDR3 DNA: TGTGCCGCCTCCCGTCAGGGATCTGGTGCAGATACGCAGTATTTT

J gene: TRBJ1-5
D gene: .
V gene: TRBV30
clone size: .
CDR3 protein: CAWSVDGLGPQHF
CDR3 DNA: TGTGCCTGGAGTGTAGACGGGTTGGGGCCCCAGCATTTT

J gene: TRBJ1-2
D gene: TRBD1
V gene: TRBV28
clone size: .
CDR3 protein: CATGTGDNYGYTF
CDR3 DNA: TGTGCCACCGGGACAGGGGACAACTATGGCTACACCTTC

J gene: TRBJ1-4
D gene: TRBD1
V gene: TRBV11-3
clone size: .
CDR3 protein: CASSSGQGNEKLFF
CDR3 DNA: TGTGCCAGCAGCTCGGGACAGGGGAATGAAAAACTGTTTTTT

J gene: TRBJ1-1
D gene: TRBD1
V gene: TRBV27
clone size: .
CDR3 protein: CASSFWTGGVGFEAFF
CDR3 DNA: TGTGCCAGCAGTTTCTGGACAGGGGGAGTAGGTTTTGAAGCTTTCTTT

J gene: TRBJ2-5
D gene: .
V gene: TRBV5-1
clone size: .
CDR3 protein: CASSLATQETQYF
CDR3 DNA: TGCGCCAGCAGCTTGGCGACACAAGAGACCCAGTACTTC

J gene: TRBJ1-1
D gene: .
V gene: TRBV6-5
clone size: .
CDR3 protein: CASNPKVNTEAFF
CDR3 DNA: TGTGCCAGCAACCCTAAAGTGAACACTGAAGCTTTCTTT

J gene: TRBJ1-5
D gene: .
V gene: TRBV5-6
clone size: .
CDR3 protein: CASSFRDQPQHF
CDR3 DNA: TGTGCCAGCAGCTTCCGAGATCAGCCCCAGCATTTT

J gene: TRBJ2-7
D gene: TRBD2
V gene: TRBV5-6
clone size: .
CDR3 protein: CASSQVAGTSYEQYF
CDR3 DNA: TGTGCCAGCAGCCAAGTAGCGGGGACTTCATACGAGCAGTACTTC

J gene: TRBJ2-2
D gene: TRBD1
V gene: TRBV25-1
clone size: .
CDR3 protein: CASSPTAGTGTTGELFF
CDR3 DNA: TGTGCCAGCAGTCCTACCGCCGGGACAGGGACCACCGGGGAGCTGTTTTTT

J gene: TRBJ1-2
D gene: .
V gene: TRBV20-1
clone size: once
CDR3 protein: CSGGADGYTF
CDR3 DNA: TGCAGTGGTGGGGCAGATGGCTACACCTTC

J gene: TRBJ1-2
D gene: .
V gene: TRBV12-5
clone size: .
CDR3 protein: CASGPDKNYGYTF
CDR3 DNA: TGTGCTAGTGGCCCCGACAAGAACTATGGCTACACCTTC